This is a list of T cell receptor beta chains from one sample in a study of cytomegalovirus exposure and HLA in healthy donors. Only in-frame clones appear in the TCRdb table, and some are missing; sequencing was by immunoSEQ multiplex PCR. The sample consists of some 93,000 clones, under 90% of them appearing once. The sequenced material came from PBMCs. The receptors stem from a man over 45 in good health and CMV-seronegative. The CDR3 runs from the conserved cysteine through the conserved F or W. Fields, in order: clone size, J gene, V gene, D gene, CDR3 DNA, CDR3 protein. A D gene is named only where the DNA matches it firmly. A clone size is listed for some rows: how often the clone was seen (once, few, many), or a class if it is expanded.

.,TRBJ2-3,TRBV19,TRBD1,TGTGCCAGTAGCCTCCAAGGGGGCTACCAGAGCACAGATACGCAGTATTTT,CASSLQGGYQSTDTQYF
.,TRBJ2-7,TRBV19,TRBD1,TGTGCCAGTAGTATAGTAGGGACAGGGGTCTACGAGCAGTACTTC,CASSIVGTGVYEQYF
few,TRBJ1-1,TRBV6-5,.,TGTGCCAGTACGGGGGTCTTTGGGGACACTGAAGCTTTCTTT,CASTGVFGDTEAFF
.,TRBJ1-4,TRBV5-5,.,TGTGCCAGCAGCTGGGGGGGGGCTGCTAATGAAAAACTGTTTTTT,CASSWGGAANEKLFF
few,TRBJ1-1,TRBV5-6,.,TGTGCCAGCATCCTAGGAGGCTGGGACACTGAAGCTTTCTTT,CASILGGWDTEAFF
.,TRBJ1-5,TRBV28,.,TGTGCCAGCACCCGTTTGGCCTCTGGCAATCAGCCCCAGCATTTT,CASTRLASGNQPQHF
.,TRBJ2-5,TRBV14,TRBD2,TGTGCCAGCAGCCAAGGACGGCTAGCGGGAGGTGAGACCCAGTACTTC,CASSQGRLAGGETQYF
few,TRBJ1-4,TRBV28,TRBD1,TGTGCCAGCAGTGGGACAGGGCTTCGTAGAGAAAAACTGTTTTTT,CASSGTGLRREKLFF
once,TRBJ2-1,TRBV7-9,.,TGTGCCAGCAGTCCTATCCGAGGAGTGGGCAATGAGCAGTTCTTC,CASSPIRGVGNEQFF
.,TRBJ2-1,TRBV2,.,TGTGCCAGCCCGACAGGCAATGAGCAGTTCTTC,CASPTGNEQFF
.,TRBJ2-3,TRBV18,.,TGTGCCAGCTCACGAGTCGCGCCTTCTAGCACAGATACGCAGTATTTT,CASSRVAPSSTDTQYF
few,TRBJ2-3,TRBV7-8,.,TGTGCCAGCAGCTCCCGCAGGGGAAAGGTGTATTTT,CASSSRRGKVYF
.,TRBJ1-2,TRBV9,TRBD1,TGTGCCAGCAGCGTAGTGGAAGGGGGCAGCTACACCTTC,CASSVVEGGSYTF
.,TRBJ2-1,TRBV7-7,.,TGTGCTAGCAGCTTAGCTGGCCTCAATGAGCAGTTCTTC,CASSLAGLNEQFF
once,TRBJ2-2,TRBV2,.,TGTGCCAGCAGTACCTTAGTGAACACCGGGGAGCTGTTTTTT,CASSTLVNTGELFF
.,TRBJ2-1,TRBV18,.,TGTGCCAGCACCACCGCCAGTCTGTCGCAGTTCTTC,CASTTASLSQFF
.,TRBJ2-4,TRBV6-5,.,TGTGCCAGCAGTGCCCGAGGCAGGGGAGTGGTGTACTTC,CASSARGRGVVYF